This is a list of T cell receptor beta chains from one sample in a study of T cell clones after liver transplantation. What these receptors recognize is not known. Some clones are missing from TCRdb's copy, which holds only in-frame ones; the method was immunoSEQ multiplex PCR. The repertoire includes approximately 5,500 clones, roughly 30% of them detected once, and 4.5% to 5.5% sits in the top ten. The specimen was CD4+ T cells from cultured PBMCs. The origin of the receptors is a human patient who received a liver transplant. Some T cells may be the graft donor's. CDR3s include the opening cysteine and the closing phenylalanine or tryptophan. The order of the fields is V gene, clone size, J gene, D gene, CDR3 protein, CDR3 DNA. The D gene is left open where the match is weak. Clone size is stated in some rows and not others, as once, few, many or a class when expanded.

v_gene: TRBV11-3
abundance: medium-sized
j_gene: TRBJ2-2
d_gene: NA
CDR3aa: CASSADSAANTGELFF
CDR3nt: TGTGCCAGCAGCGCGGACAGCGCCGCGAACACCGGGGAGCTGTTTTTT

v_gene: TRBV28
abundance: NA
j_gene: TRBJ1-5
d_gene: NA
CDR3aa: CASSGPKGQPQHF
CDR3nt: TGTGCCAGCAGTGGACCCAAGGGTCAGCCCCAGCATTTT

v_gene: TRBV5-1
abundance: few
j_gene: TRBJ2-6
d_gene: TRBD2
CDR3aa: CASSLAGGAGANVLTF
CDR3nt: TGCGCCAGCAGCTTGGCCGGGGGGGCGGGGGCCAACGTCCTGACTTTC

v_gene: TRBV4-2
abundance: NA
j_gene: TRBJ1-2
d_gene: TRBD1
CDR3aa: CASSLGGTGNYGYTF
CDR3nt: TGTGCCAGCAGCTTGGGCGGGACAGGGAACTATGGCTACACCTTC

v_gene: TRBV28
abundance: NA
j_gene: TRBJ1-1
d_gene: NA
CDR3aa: CASSFPPFGTFVTEAFF
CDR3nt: TGTGCCAGCAGTTTTCCACCCTTTGGGACATTCGTTACTGAAGCTTTCTTT

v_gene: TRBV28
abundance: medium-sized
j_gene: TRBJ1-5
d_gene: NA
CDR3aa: CASSPPGPQNQPQHF
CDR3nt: TGTGCCAGCAGCCCTCCGGGACCGCAGAATCAGCCCCAGCATTTT

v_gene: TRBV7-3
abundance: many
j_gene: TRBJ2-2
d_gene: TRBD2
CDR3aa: CASSKQGGLAGVTGELFF
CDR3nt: TGTGCCAGCAGCAAACAGGGGGGACTAGCGGGTGTCACCGGGGAGCTGTTTTTT

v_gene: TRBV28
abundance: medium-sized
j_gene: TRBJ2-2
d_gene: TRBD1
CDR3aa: CASSYPDRGRGELFF
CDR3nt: TGTGCCAGCAGTTACCCGGACAGGGGGCGAGGGGAGCTGTTTTTT

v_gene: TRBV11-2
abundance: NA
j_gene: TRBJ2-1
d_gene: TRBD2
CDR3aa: CASSQGLDDEQFF
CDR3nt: TGTGCCAGCAGCCAGGGACTAGATGATGAGCAGTTCTTC

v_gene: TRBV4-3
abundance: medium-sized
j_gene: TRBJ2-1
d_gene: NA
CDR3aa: CASSHDVGRISYNEQFF
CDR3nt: TGCGCCAGCAGCCATGACGTGGGGCGGATATCCTACAATGAGCAGTTCTTC

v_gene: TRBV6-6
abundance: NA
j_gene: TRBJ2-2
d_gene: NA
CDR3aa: CASRREGGLNTGELFF
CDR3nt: TGTGCCAGCAGGCGGGAAGGGGGCTTAAACACCGGGGAGCTGTTTTTT

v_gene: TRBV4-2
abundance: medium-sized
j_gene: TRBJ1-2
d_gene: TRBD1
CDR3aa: CASSQDFRTGFEGYTF
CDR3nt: TGTGCCAGCAGCCAAGATTTTAGGACAGGGTTCGAGGGCTACACCTTC

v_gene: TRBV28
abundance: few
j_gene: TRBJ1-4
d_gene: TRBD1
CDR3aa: CASSSRDRGWNEKLFF
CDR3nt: TGTGCCAGCAGTTCCCGGGACAGGGGGTGGAATGAAAAACTGTTTTTT

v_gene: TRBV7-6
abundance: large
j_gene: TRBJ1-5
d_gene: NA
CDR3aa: CASSQTAYQPQHF
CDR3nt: TGTGCCAGCAGCCAGACCGCTTATCAGCCCCAGCATTTT

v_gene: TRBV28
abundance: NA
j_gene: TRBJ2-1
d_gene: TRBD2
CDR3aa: CASSTQGLAGVINEQFF
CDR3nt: TGTGCCAGCAGTACACAGGGACTAGCGGGAGTAATAAATGAGCAGTTCTTC

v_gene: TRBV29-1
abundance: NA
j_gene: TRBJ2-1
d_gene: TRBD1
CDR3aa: CSVEDSELDRPNEQFF
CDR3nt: TGCAGCGTTGAAGATTCGGAGCTGGACAGGCCCAATGAGCAGTTCTTC

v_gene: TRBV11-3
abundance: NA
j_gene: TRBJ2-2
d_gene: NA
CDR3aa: CASSSVRGANGELFF
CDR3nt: TGTGCCAGCAGCTCGGTCCGGGGGGCGAACGGGGAGCTGTTTTTT

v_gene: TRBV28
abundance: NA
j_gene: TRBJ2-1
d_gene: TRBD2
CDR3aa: CASSRAGGLHEQFF
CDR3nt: TGTGCCAGCAGTAGAGCGGGAGGGCTCCATGAGCAGTTCTTC

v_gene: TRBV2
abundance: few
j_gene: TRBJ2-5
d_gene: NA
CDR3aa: CASRGGETQYF
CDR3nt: TGTGCCTCGCGAGGGGGAGAGACCCAGTACTTC

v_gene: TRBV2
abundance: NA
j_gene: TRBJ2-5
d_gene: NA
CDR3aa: CASSPEGTNRETQYF
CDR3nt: TGTGCCAGCAGCCCAGAGGGTACTAATCGGGAGACCCAGTACTTC

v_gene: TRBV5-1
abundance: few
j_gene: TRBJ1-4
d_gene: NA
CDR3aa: CASSLAGRPDEKLFF
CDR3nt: TGCGCCAGCAGCTTGGCGGGCAGACCCGATGAAAAACTGTTTTTT

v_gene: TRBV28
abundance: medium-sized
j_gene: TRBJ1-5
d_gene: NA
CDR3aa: CASSFPPRQPQHF
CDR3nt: TGTGCCAGCAGTTTCCCGCCGCGGCAGCCCCAGCATTTT

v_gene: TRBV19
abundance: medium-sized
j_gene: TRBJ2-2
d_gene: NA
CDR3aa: CASSIAGINTGELFF
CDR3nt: TGTGCCAGTAGTATCGCAGGAATCAACACCGGGGAGCTGTTTTTT

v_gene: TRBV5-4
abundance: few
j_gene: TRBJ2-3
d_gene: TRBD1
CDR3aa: CASSLDRGVTDTQYF
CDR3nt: TGTGCCAGCAGCCTAGACAGGGGTGTCACAGATACGCAGTATTTT

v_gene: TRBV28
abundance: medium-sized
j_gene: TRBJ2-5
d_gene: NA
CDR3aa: CASRTPQLTQYF
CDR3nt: TGTGCCAGCAGAACGCCCCAGTTAACCCAGTACTTC

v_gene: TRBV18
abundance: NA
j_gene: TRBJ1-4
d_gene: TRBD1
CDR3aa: CASSPPRTGTEKLFF
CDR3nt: TGTGCCAGCTCACCACCGAGGACAGGGACCGAAAAACTGTTTTTT

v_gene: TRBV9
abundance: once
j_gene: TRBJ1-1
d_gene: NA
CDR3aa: CASTSGRANTEAFF
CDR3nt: TGTGCCAGCACAAGCGGGAGGGCGAACACTGAAGCTTTCTTT

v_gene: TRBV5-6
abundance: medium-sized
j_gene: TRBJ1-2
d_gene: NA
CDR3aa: CASSLVLGGYGYTF
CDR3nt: TGTGCCAGCAGCTTGGTCCTCGGGGGCTATGGCTACACCTTC

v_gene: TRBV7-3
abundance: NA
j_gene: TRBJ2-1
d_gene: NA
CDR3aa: CTSSPRGGRSYNEQFF
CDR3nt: TGTACCAGCAGCCCCAGGGGCGGGCGCTCCTACAATGAGCAGTTCTTC

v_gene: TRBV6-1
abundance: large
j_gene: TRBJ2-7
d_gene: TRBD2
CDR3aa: CASSERRGLLAGGYYEQYF
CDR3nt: TGTGCCAGCAGTGAACGGAGGGGGCTTCTAGCGGGAGGATACTACGAGCAGTACTTC

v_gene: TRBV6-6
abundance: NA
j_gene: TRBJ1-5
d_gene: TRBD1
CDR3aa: CASRKGAEGQPQHF
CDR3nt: TGTGCCAGCAGAAAGGGGGCGGAAGGCCAGCCCCAGCATTTT

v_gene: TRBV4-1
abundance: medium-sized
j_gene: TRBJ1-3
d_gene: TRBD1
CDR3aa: CASMDRGSGNTIYF
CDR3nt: TGCGCCAGCATGGACAGGGGGTCCGGAAACACCATATATTTT

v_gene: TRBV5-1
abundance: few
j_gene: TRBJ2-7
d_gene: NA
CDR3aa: CASSFSGHSYEQYF
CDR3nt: TGCGCCAGCAGCTTCTCGGGACATTCCTACGAGCAGTACTTC

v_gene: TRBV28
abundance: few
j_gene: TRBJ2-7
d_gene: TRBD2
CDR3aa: CASSSMTSANSYEQYF
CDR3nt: TGTGCCAGCAGTTCGATGACTAGCGCAAACTCCTACGAGCAGTACTTC

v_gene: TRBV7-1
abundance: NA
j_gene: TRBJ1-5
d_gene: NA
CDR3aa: CASSLGGGQPQHF
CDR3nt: TGTGCCAGCAGTTTGGGGGGCGGTCAGCCCCAGCATTTT

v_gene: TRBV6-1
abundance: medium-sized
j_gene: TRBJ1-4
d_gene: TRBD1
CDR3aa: CAIKTGHNEKLFF
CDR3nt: TGTGCCATTAAGACAGGGCACAATGAAAAACTGTTTTTT

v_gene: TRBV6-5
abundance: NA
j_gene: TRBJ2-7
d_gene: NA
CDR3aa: CASSYSDRYYEQYF
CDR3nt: TGTGCCAGCAGTTACTCGGACAGATACTACGAGCAGTACTTC

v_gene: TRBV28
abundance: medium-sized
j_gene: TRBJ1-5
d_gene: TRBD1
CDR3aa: CASSRQGLKEHF
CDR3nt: TGTGCCAGCAGTCGACAGGGTTTAAAGGAGCATTTT

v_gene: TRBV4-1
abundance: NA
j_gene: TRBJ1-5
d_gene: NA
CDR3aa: CASSPGGFNQPQHF
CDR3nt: TGCGCCAGCAGCCCGGGGGGTTTTAACCAGCCCCAGCATTTT

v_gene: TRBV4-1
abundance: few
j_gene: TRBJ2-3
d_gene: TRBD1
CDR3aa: CASSRTGTDTQYF
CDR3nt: TGTGCCAGCAGCCGGACAGGGACAGATACGCAGTATTTT

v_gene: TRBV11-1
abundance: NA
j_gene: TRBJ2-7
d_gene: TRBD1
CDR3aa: CASSYSGQGYEQYF
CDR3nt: TGTGCCAGCAGCTATTCCGGACAGGGTTACGAGCAGTACTTC

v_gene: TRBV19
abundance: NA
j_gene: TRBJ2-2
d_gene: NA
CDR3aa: CASSIAGVNTGELFF
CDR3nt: TGTGCCAGTAGTATAGCCGGGGTGAACACCGGGGAGCTGTTTTTT

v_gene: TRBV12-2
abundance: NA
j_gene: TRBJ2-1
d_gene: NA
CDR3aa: CASRLGVIRYNEQFF
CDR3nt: TGTGCAAGTCGCTTAGGAGTAATTAGATACAATGAGCAGTTCTTC

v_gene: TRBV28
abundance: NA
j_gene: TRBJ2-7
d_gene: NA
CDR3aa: CASSTYYEQYF
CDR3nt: TGTGCCAGCAGTACATACTACGAGCAGTACTTC

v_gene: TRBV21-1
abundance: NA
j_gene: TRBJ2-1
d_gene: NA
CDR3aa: CASSKRRDGPPKDEQFF
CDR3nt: TGTGCCAGCAGCAAAAGGAGGGATGGTCCCCCTAAGGATGAGCAGTTCTTC

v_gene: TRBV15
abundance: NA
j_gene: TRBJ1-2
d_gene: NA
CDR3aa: CATSRVFEGGYTF
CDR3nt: TGTGCCACCAGCAGGGTATTTGAGGGGGGCTACACCTTC

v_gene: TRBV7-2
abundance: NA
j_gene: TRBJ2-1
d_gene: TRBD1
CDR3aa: CASSRAGGANEQFF
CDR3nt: TGTGCCAGCAGCCGGGCAGGGGGCGCGAATGAGCAGTTCTTC

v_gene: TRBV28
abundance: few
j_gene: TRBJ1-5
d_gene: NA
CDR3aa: CASSQGTEPQHF
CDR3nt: TGTGCCAGCAGTCAAGGGACTGAGCCCCAGCATTTT

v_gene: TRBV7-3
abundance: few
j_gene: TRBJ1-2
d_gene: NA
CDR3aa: CASSLTGGGYGYTF
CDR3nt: TGTGCCAGCAGCTTAACCGGGGGCGGCTATGGCTACACCTTC

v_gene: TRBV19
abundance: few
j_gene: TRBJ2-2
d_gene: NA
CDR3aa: CASSIGGGDTGELFF
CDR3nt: TGTGCCAGTAGTATAGGTGGCGGGGACACCGGGGAGCTGTTTTTT

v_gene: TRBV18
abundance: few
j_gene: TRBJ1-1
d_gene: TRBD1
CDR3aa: CASSPLADRRAMNTEAFF
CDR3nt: TGTGCCAGCTCACCTCTGGCGGACAGGCGGGCCATGAACACTGAAGCTTTCTTT

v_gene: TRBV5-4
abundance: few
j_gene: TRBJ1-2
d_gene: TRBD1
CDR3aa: CASSQSLGGTGYTF
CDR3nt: TGTGCCAGCAGTCAGAGCTTAGGGGGCACTGGCTACACCTTC

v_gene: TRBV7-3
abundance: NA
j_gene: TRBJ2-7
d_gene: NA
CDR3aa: CASSLAPSAVYYEQYF
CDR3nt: TGTGCCAGCAGCTTAGCCCCAAGCGCCGTATACTACGAGCAGTACTTC

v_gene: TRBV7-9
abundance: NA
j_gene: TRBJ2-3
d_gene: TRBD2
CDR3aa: CASSLAAQRELLDTQYF
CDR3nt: TGTGCCAGCAGCTTAGCAGCCCAGCGGGAGCTCCTAGATACGCAGTATTTT